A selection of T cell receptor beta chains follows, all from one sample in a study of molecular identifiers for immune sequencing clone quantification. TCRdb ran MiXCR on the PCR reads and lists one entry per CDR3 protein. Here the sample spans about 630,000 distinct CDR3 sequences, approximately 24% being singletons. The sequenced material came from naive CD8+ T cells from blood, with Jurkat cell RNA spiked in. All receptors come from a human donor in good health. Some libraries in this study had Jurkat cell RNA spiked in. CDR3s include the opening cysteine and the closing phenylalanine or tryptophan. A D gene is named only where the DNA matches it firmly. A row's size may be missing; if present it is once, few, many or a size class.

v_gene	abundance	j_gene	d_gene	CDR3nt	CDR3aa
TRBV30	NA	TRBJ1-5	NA	TGTGCCTGGAGTGTAGTGCCAGGGAGAGGGACTTATAGCAATCAGCCCCAGCATTTT	CAWSVVPGRGTYSNQPQHF
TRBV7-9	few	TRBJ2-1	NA	TGTGCCAGCAGCTTCGGTGGTGGCGAGTTGGTGAATGAGCAGTTCTTC	CASSFGGGELVNEQFF
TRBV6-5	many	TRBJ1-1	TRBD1	TGTGCCAGCATTGGTTGGGACAGTTATCAAAGTGGCACTGAAGCTTTCTTT	CASIGWDSYQSGTEAFF
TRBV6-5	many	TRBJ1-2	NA	TGTGCCAGCAGTTACTCGGGAGAGGGAAGGGGCTACACCTTC	CASSYSGEGRGYTF
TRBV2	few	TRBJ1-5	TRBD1	TGTGCCAGCAGTTCCCGGGACAGGGGGATTCCTAGCAATCAGCCCCAGCATTTT	CASSSRDRGIPSNQPQHF
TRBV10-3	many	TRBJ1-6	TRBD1	TGTGCCATCGGGACAGGGGAATATAATTCACCCCTCCACTTT	CAIGTGEYNSPLHF
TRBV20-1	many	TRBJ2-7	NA	TGCAGTGCTAGATTGGCGGACCGCTACGAGCAGTACTTC	CSARLADRYEQYF
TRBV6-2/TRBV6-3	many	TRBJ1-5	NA	TGTGCCAGCAGTTACTCGTGGGTTTATAGCAATCAGCCCCAGCATTTT	CASSYSWVYSNQPQHF
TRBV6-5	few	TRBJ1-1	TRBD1	TGTGCCAGCAGTTACGGGGACAGGGCCACTGAAGCTTTCTTT	CASSYGDRATEAFF
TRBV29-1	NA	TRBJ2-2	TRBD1	TGCAGCGTAGAGGACAGGGGTGGCACCGGGGAGCTGTTTTTT	CSVEDRGGTGELFF
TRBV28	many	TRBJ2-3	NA	TGTGCCAGCAGACAAACCCCTACGGATACGCAGTATTTT	CASRQTPTDTQYF
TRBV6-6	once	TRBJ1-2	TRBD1	TGTGCCAGCAGTTACGCAGGGACAGGACTAGCTAACTATGGCTACACCTTC	CASSYAGTGLANYGYTF
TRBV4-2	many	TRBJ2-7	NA	TGTGCCAGCAGCCAGTCCATCGTACAGCCCTTATCCTACGAGCAGTACTTC	CASSQSIVQPLSYEQYF
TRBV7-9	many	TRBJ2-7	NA	TGTGCCAGCAGCTCACCCGAAGGGGTGCGGGGTATCGAGCAGTACTTC	CASSSPEGVRGIEQYF
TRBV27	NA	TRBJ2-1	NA	TGTGCCAGCAGTCCCCCAGCGGCGAGCTCCTACAATGAGCAGTTCTTC	CASSPPAASSYNEQFF
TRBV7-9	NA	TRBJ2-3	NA	TGTGCCAGCAGCTTAGCCAGTTATACGCAGTATTTT	CASSLASYTQYF
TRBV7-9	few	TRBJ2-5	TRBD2	TGTGCCAGCAGCCCCACGGGAGGGAATCGCCAAGAGACCCAGTACTTC	CASSPTGGNRQETQYF
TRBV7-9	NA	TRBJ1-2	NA	TGTGCCAGCAGCTTCCGGGGGGCATATGGCTACACCTTC	CASSFRGAYGYTF
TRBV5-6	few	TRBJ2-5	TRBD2	TGTGCCAGCAGCCGCGGGACTAGCGGGAGCCAAGAGATCCAGTACTTC	CASSRGTSGSQEIQYF
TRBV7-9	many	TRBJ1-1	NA	TGTGCCAGCAGCTTACTGGATGCTGAAGCTTTCTTT	CASSLLDAEAFF
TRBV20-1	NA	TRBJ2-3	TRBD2	TGCGGTGCTAGGAAGGGACTAGCGGAAGATACGCAGTATTTT	CGARKGLAEDTQYF
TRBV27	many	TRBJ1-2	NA	TGTGCCAGCAGTTTGAGCGGTAACTATGGCTACACCTTC	CASSLSGNYGYTF
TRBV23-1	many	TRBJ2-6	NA	TGCGCCAGCAGTCAATCAGGGGGCTCTGGGGCCAACGTCCTGACTTTC	CASSQSGGSGANVLTF
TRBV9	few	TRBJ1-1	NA	TGTGCCAGCAGCGCCCTTTTGGGCTCGAACACTGAAGCTTTCTTT	CASSALLGSNTEAFF
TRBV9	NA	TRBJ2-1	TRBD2	TGTGCCAGCAGCGCCCCCTTTGCGGGGGGAGGTAATGAGCAGTTCTTC	CASSAPFAGGGNEQFF
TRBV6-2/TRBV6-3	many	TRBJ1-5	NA	TGTGCCAGCAGTTACACAGAGTTCAATCAGCCCCAGCATTTT	CASSYTEFNQPQHF
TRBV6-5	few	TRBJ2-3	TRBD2	TGTGCCAGCAGCATCTCAGGGTGGGCGGGAGCAGATACGCAGTATTTT	CASSISGWAGADTQYF
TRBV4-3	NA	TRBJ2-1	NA	TGCGCCAGCAGCCAAGATCGCTCGCCTTACAATGAGCAGTTCTTC	CASSQDRSPYNEQFF
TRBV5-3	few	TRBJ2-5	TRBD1	TGTGCCAGCAGCCCACTGTGGACAGGGCCGCCCATATGGGAGACCCAGTACTTC	CASSPLWTGPPIWETQYF
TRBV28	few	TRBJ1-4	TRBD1	TGTGCCAGCACCCCAGCCCCGGGACAGTCTCATGAAAAGTTGTTTTTT	CASTPAPGQSHEKLFF
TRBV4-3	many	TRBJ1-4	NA	TGCGCCAGCAGCCAAGAAGAAGGGAATAATGAAAAACTGTTTTTT	CASSQEEGNNEKLFF
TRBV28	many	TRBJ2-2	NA	TGTGCCAGCAGCTTCTCCGGGGAGCTGTTTTTT	CASSFSGELFF
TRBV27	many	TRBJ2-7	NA	TGTGCCAGCAGTTTAAGAGGGGACGGGTACGAGCAGTACTTC	CASSLRGDGYEQYF
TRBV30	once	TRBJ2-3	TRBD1	TGTGCCTGGACCTCGACAGGGGCTAGCACAGATACGCAGTATTTT	CAWTSTGASTDTQYF
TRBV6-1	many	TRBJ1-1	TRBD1	TGTGCCAGCAGTGGGGGACAGGGGCTTGAAGCTTTCTTT	CASSGGQGLEAFF
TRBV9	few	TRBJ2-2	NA	TGTGCCAGCAGCCCGGATGTGGGGGGAATGTGGGAGCTGTTTTTT	CASSPDVGGMWELFF
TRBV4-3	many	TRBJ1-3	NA	TGCGCCAGCAGCCAAGATAGTAGCGAAAACACCATATATTTT	CASSQDSSENTIYF
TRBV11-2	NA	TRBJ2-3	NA	TGTGCCAGCGGCTTAGTAGGTCCGGTTGCAGATACGCAGTATTTT	CASGLVGPVADTQYF
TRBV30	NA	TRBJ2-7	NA	TGTGCCTGGAGTATTGACTCCTACGAGCAGTACTTC	CAWSIDSYEQYF
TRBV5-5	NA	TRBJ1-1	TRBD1	TGTGCCAGCAGCTCTGACAGGGCCACTGAAGCTTTCTTT	CASSSDRATEAFF
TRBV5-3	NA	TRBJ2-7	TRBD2	TGTGCCAGCAGCGGAAGAGGTGCGGGAGTCCTTTCGTACGAGCAGTACTTC	CASSGRGAGVLSYEQYF
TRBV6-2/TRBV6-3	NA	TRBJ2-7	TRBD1	TGTGCCAGCAGTTACATGCGATCAGGGGGCAGCGACGAGCAGTACTTC	CASSYMRSGGSDEQYF
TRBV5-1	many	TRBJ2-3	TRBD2	TGCGCCAGCAGCTCACCGGGGGGAAGTAAAGATACGCAGTATTTT	CASSSPGGSKDTQYF
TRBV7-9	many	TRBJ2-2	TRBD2	TGTGCCAGCAGCCCCCCGGGGCTAGCGGGCGATGGGGAGCTGTTTTTT	CASSPPGLAGDGELFF
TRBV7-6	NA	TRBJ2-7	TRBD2	TGTGCCAGCAGCTCCGACCCTAGGACTAGCGGGTCCCACTACGAGCAGTACTTC	CASSSDPRTSGSHYEQYF
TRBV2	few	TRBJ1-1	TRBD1	TGTGCCAGCAGTGAAGGAATTAGGCAGGGGGCATGGACTGAAGCTTTCTTT	CASSEGIRQGAWTEAFF
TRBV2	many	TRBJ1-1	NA	TGTGCCAGCAGTGGGGCAGTAGATACTGAAGCTTTCTTT	CASSGAVDTEAFF
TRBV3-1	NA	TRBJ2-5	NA	TGTGCCAGCAGCCAAGGACTGGAAAACGACTACCAAGAGACCCAGTACTTC	CASSQGLENDYQETQYF
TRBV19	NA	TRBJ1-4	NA	TGTGCCAGTACCAACAGCGGAGGTAATCCCCTGGGGGTAAAACTGTTTTTT	CASTNSGGNPLGVKLFF
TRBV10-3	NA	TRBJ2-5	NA	TGTGCCATCAGTGAGCCGATGGGCGTCTACCAAGAGACCCAGTACTTC	CAISEPMGVYQETQYF
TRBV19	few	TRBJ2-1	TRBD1	TGTGCCAGTACCCTAGGGACAGGGGGCAATGAGCAGTTCTTC	CASTLGTGGNEQFF
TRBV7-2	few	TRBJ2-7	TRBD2	TGTGCCAGCAGCCCGGGACTAGCGGGAGGGCCGGCGAGCTCCTACGAGCAGTACTTC	CASSPGLAGGPASSYEQYF
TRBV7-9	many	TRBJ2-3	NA	TGTGCCAGCAGCGTCGTAGGGACATGGGCTGGGGGAAGCACAGATACGCAGTATTTT	CASSVVGTWAGGSTDTQYF
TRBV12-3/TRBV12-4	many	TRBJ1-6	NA	TGTGCCAGCAGATTTGGCGGACCCCTCCACTTT	CASRFGGPLHF
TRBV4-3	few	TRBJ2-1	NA	TGCGCCAGCAGCCAAGATCCCGGGACCTATAATGAGCAGTTCTTC	CASSQDPGTYNEQFF
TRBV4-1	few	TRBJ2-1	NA	TGCGCCAGCAGCCAACCAGGGGTGCAGGTCGATGAGCAGTTCTTC	CASSQPGVQVDEQFF
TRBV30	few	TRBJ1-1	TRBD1	TGTGCCTCCTGGAGGGACAGGGAGAGGGACACTGAAGCTTTCTTT	CASWRDRERDTEAFF
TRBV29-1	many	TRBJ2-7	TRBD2	TGCAGCGTTGAACTGGCGGGAGGCTACGAGCAGTACTTC	CSVELAGGYEQYF
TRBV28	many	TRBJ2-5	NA	TGTGCCAGCAGTTTTAAGACCCAGTACTTC	CASSFKTQYF
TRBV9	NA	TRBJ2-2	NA	TGTCCCAGCAGCGTAGGTCAGCGGCTGTTTTTT	CPSSVGQRLFF